The 27 T cell receptor beta chains below were found in one sample sequenced in a study of metastatic and nonmetastatic thyroid tumors (dated by TCRdb to the early 2020s). Before undergoing thyroid surgery, none of the patients had been given any kind of treatment. Receptor libraries were prepared by PCR. The run used an Illumina HiSeq 4000. TCRdb trimmed the raw reads at Q25, called clones with MiXCR and kept productive beta chains. Recorded for this sample are approximately 35,000 clones; about 33% of them occurred a single time. About 16% of the sample belongs to the ten largest clones. The sample was tumor tissue. These receptors originate from a female donor with papillary thyroid cancer or a benign thyroid nodule (not recorded which). Some clones in this sample may be carry-over from other donors' samples.

This clone was recorded a few times. The genes are TRBV19 and TRBJ2-2, with 11 bases fitting TRBD2. Germline V gene lookup returns CDR1 LNHDA and CDR2 SQIVND (reference sequence). V shed 5 bases and J 6 bases; nucleotides not matched to a gene: 5. CDR3 length equals 15 residues. CDR3 sequence: CASSRLAGSAGELFF. For the CDR3, the DNA is TGTGCCAGTAGTCGACTAGCGGGAAGTGCCGGGGAGCTGTTTTTT. Filled out from reference TRBV19 and TRBJ2-2, the complete variable domain reads DGGITQSPKYLFRKEGQNVTLSCEQNLNHDAMYWYRQDPGQGLRLIYYSQIVNDFQKGDIAEGYSVSREKKESFPLTVTSAQKNPTAFYLCASSRLAGSAGELFFGEGSRLTVL.

The chain employs TRBV6-1 and TRBJ2-1; D not resolved. CDR3 length: 13 residues. Germline V gene lookup returns CDR1 MNHNS and CDR2 SASEGT. V lost 1 base and J 9 bases, leaving 10 bases between the germline ends. CDR3 DNA sequence: TGTGCCAGCAGTGAAGGTGGGGTAGGTGAGCAGTTCTTC. Its protein is CASSEGGVGEQFF.

The CDR3 spells CRARTLNTEAFF. CDR3 DNA sequence: TGCAGGGCCAGGACTTTGAACACTGAAGCTTTCTTT. This sequence joins TRBV20-1 and TRBJ1-1; D not certain. CDR1 and CDR2 from the germline V gene are DFQATT and SNEGSKA (reference sequence). The CDR3 extends over 12 amino acids.

The V call is TRBV5-1, the J call TRBJ2-2; D not certain. The germline CDR1 and CDR2 sequences are SGHRS and YFSETQ. The germline V and J ends were trimmed by 0 bases and 3 bases, with 18 bases remaining between them. This CDR3 comprises 18 residues. The CDR3 protein is CASSLAQWRKGDTGELFF. The CDR3 DNA is TGCGCCAGCAGCTTGGCCCAATGGCGTAAAGGAGACACCGGGGAGCTGTTTTTT. Based on the CDR3 plus reference TRBV5-1 and TRBJ2-2, the full variable domain is KAGVTQTPRYLIKTRGQQVTLSCSPISGHRSVSWYQQTPGQGLQFLFEYFSETQRNKGNFPGRFSGRQFSNSRSEMNVSTLELGDSALYLCASSLAQWRKGDTGELFFGEGSRLTVL.

V is TRBV12-3 or TRBV12-4 and J is TRBJ2-3, with D perhaps being TRBD1 or TRBD2 (5 bases each). CDR3 size: 16 residues. V dropped 1 base and J dropped 2 bases, with 13 bases sitting between them. The CDR3: CASSLERTISTDTQYF. In nucleotides, the CDR3 is TGTGCCAGCAGTTTAGAGCGGACAATTTCCACAGATACGCAGTATTTT.

The chain recombines TRBV12-3 or TRBV12-4 with TRBJ1-6, with 9 positions matching TRBD1. V trimming: 6 bases; J trimming: 6 bases; junction bases outside the gene matches: 6. The CDR3 is 15 amino acids. Written as DNA, the CDR3 is TGTGCCAGCAGAGAACAGGGGGCGATTAATTCACCCCTCCACTTT. This translates into CASREQGAINSPLHF.

On this clone: A much larger clone is a single base away; this may be a read error. The J gene is TRBJ2-1, the V gene TRBV4-2; 14 bases are shared with TRBD2. The CDR3 has 14 residues. Germline lookup yields CDR1 LGHNA and CDR2 YNFKEQ. The CDR3 here is CAGSHAGLAGEYFF. In DNA form, the CDR3 reads TGTGCCGGCAGCCATGCGGGACTAGCGGGAGAATACTTCTTC.

There are a few counts of this clone. This chain links TRBV6-1 with TRBJ1-2; no clear D. Germline values: CDR1 MNHNS, CDR2 SASEGT. This CDR3 is built from 15 residues. V was pared by 7 bases and J by 4 bases, with 19 bases between. Here the CDR3 DNA reads TGTGCCAGCATCCCCCGGGGAATGATTGGCTATGGCTACACCTTC. As protein: CASIPRGMIGYGYTF.

The V call is TRBV7-3, the J call TRBJ1-2; 8 bases map to TRBD1. This CDR3 spans 13 amino acids. Germline-derived CDR1 and CDR2 are SGHTA and FQGTGA. Germline trimming cut 3 bases from V and 8 bases from J; bases unmatched to any gene: 5. This CDR3 is CASSLDRDKGYTF. CDR3 nucleotides: TGTGCCAGCAGCTTGGACAGGGATAAGGGCTACACCTTC.

This rearrangement joins TRBV6-1 to TRBJ2-7, with TRBD2 matching 8 bases. The CDR3 extends over 15 amino acids. V trimming: 10 bases; J trimming: 3 bases; junction bases outside the gene matches: 14. From germline, CDR1 is MNHNS and CDR2 SASEGT. The CDR3 protein is CATYPGGGDFYEQYF. CDR3 nucleotides: TGTGCCACGTACCCCGGGGGGGGGGACTTCTACGAGCAGTACTTC.

This clone came up a few times. The rearrangement uses TRBV27 and TRBJ2-7, with TRBD2 identical over 8 bases. From germline, CDR1 is MNHEY and CDR2 SMNVEV (reference sequence). The CDR3 spans 13 residues. J was trimmed by 5 bases and V by 6 bases; bases with no gene match: 6. CDR3 protein: CASRGLAGDEQYF. The CDR3 DNA follows: TGTGCCAGCAGGGGTCTAGCGGGCGACGAGCAGTACTTC.

The chain couples TRBV11-3 to TRBJ1-2, with D hard to call. The CDR3 is made up of 14 amino acids. The germline CDR1 and CDR2 sequences are SGHNT and YENEEA. V shed 0 bases and J shed 0 bases, with 5 bases lying between them. CDR3 region: CASSLEGSNYGYTF. In nucleotides, the CDR3 is TGTGCCAGCAGCTTAGAGGGGTCTAACTATGGCTACACCTTC.

J is TRBJ2-3 and V is TRBV19; D is perhaps TRBD2 (6 bases). Germline CDR1 is LNHDA and CDR2 is SQIVND (reference sequence). The V end lost 5 bases, the J end lost 1 base, and 13 bases lay between the germline ends. The CDR3 runs 15 residues. CDR3: CASSSIAVGTDTQYF. CDR3 coding DNA: TGTGCCAGTAGTTCTATAGCGGTAGGCACAGATACGCAGTATTTT.

The chain recombines TRBV27 with TRBJ1-5; 7 positions agree with TRBD1. The CDR3 extends over 15 amino acids. Germline V gene data show CDR1 as MNHEY and CDR2 as SMNVEV (reference sequence). V gave up 5 bases and J gave up 5 bases; unmatched junction bases: 9. The CDR3 DNA reads TGTGCCAGCAGTCTTCGTCTTACAGGGGATCAGCCCCAGCATTTT. Amino acids: CASSLRLTGDQPQHF.

This clone was seen more than once but under ten times. The V and J genes are TRBV27 and TRBJ2-2; 9 bases map to TRBD1. The V gene's germline CDR1 is MNHEY and CDR2 SMNVEV (reference sequence). Trimming took 6 bases from V and 1 from J; bases not matched to a gene: 3. There are 15 residues in the CDR3. CDR3 nucleotides: TGTGCCAGCAGGCTGGGACAGGGGAACACCGGGGAGCTGTTTTTT. It specifies CASRLGQGNTGELFF.

This chain uses TRBV30 with TRBJ2-2, with 13 positions matching TRBD2. The CDR3 is 18 amino acids. In germline, CDR1 is GTSNPN, CDR2 SVGIG (reference sequence). Trimming took 3 bases from V and 1 from J; bases not matched to a gene: 8. In DNA form, the CDR3 reads TGTGCCTGGAGGGGACCGGGACTAGCGGGAAGGAACACCGGGGAGCTGTTTTTT. This codes for CAWRGPGLAGRNTGELFF.

This clone was counted between two and nine times. The rearrangement joins TRBV20-1 to TRBJ2-7, with D perhaps matching TRBD1 or TRBD2 (5 bases each). The CDR3 is 13 amino acids. The germline gives CDR1 DFQATT, CDR2 SNEGSKA (reference sequence). Trimming stripped 3 bases from V and 0 bases from J, with 9 bases between. The CDR3 DNA is TGCAGTGCTAGGGGGGTGAACTCCTACGAGCAGTACTTC. It codes for CSARGVNSYEQYF.

The genes are TRBV12-3 or TRBV12-4 and TRBJ1-5, with unresolved D. CDR3 length: 15 residues. V lost 5 bases to trimming and J lost 0 bases, with 11 bases between them. The CDR3 region is CASSLRTSSNQPQHF. As DNA, the CDR3 is TGTGCCAGCAGTCTCCGGACCTCTAGCAATCAGCCCCAGCATTTT.

In this sample, this clone turned up a few times. The rearrangement uses TRBV7-9 and TRBJ2-7, with a weak D call TRBD1 (6 bases). The CDR3 length is 14 residues. In germline, CDR1 is SEHNR, CDR2 FQNEAQ (reference sequence). Trimming shortened V by 4 bases and J by 4 bases, and 14 bases separated the two germline ends. The CDR3 protein is CASSSGQRLYEQYF. CDR3 coding DNA: TGTGCCAGCAGCTCCGGACAGCGCCTATACGAGCAGTACTTC. Together with reference TRBV7-9 and TRBJ2-7, the CDR3 gives the full variable domain: DTGVSQNPRHKITKRGQNVTFRCDPISEHNRLYWYRQTLGQGPEFLTYFQNEAQLEKSRLLSDRFSAERPKGSFSTLEIQRTEQGDSAMYLCASSSGQRLYEQYFGPGTRLTVT.

The CDR3 region is CASSSLDLRRNEQFF. The CDR3 nucleotides are TGCGCCAGCAGCTCCCTGGACCTTAGAAGGAATGAGCAGTTCTTC. V is TRBV5-1 and J is TRBJ2-1; no definite D call. The V gene's germline CDR1 is SGHRS and CDR2 YFSETQ. V lost 3 bases to trimming and J lost 7 bases, with 17 bases between them. The CDR3 is 15 residues long.

This clone has more than one count but fewer than ten. The chain joins TRBV19 to TRBJ1-6; perhaps TRBD1 as D (5 bases). The CDR3 contains 14 residues. V was cut by 8 bases and J by 9 bases, with 17 bases left in between. Germline values: CDR1 LNHDA, CDR2 SQIVND (reference sequence). The CDR3 sequence: CASRSGGARSPLHF. CDR3 DNA: TGTGCCAGTCGTTCGGGAGGGGCGCGTTCACCCCTCCACTTT.

This clone was detected once. J is TRBJ2-3 and V is TRBV9; D perhaps matches TRBD2 (6 bases). CDR1 is SGDLS and CDR2 is YYNGEE in the germline V gene. The CDR3 runs to 16 residues. The V and J ends lost 4 bases and 4 bases respectively, with 19 bases between them. In DNA, the CDR3 is TGTGCCAGCAGCCCCGTACGGGAGTTCATGTCAGATACGCAGTATTTT. This gives the protein CASSPVREFMSDTQYF.

This clone was recorded only once. The chain has TRBV5-5 and TRBJ2-7; D ambiguous. CDR1 is SGHKS, CDR2 YYEKEE, per germline (reference sequence). The CDR3 runs 14 residues. Trimming stripped 2 bases from V and 2 bases from J, with 11 bases between. CDR3 amino acids: CASSLVTVPYEQYF. CDR3 DNA sequence: TGTGCCAGCAGCTTAGTGACTGTACCCTACGAGCAGTACTTC.

The J gene is TRBJ1-4, the V gene TRBV27; the D is unclear. V lost 8 bases and J lost 8, with 18 bases in between. The length of the CDR3 is 14 residues. Germline CDR1 is MNHEY and CDR2 is SMNVEV (reference sequence). Here the CDR3 DNA reads TGTGCCAGCGGAAAGAGGCCAGGAGGGGAAAAACTGTTTTTT. Translating it yields CASGKRPGGEKLFF.

The chain employs TRBV18 and TRBJ2-3; perhaps TRBD2 as D (5 bases). CDR3 size: 16 residues. With 3 bases removed from V and 0 bases from J, the gap between germline ends came to 13 bases. The germline CDR1 and CDR2 sequences are KGHSH and LQKENI. The CDR3 loop reads CASSPTRGASTDTQYF. CDR3 DNA: TGTGCCAGCTCACCCACTAGAGGAGCCAGCACAGATACGCAGTATTTT.

This clone has just a few counts. V usage is TRBV5-1 and J usage is TRBJ2-3; TRBD2 aligns across 8 bases. The CDR3 spans 14 residues. Trimming removed 2 bases from V and 2 bases from J; junction bases left unmatched: 1. CDR1 is SGHRS and CDR2 is YFSETQ in the germline V gene. In nucleotides, the CDR3 is TGCGCCAGCAGCTTTAGCGGGATCACAGATACGCAGTATTTT. It encodes CASSFSGITDTQYF.

The V gene is TRBV11-1, the J gene TRBJ2-1, with TRBD2 matching over 9 bases. The CDR3 runs 15 residues. Germline V gene data show CDR1 as SGHAT and CDR2 as FQDESV (reference sequence). Trimming took 6 bases from V and 4 from J; bases not matched to a gene: 7. In DNA, the CDR3 is TGTGCCAGCAGATATAGCGGGAGTTATTACAATGAGCAGTTCTTC. Its protein is CASRYSGSYYNEQFF.